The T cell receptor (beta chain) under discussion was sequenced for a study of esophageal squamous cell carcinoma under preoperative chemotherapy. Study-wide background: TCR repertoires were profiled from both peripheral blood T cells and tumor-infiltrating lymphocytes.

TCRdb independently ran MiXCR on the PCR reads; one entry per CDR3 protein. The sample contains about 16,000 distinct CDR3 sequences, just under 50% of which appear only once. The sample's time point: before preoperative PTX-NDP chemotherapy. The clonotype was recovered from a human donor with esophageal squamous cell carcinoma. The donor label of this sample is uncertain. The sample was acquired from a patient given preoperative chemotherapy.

As DNA, the CDR3 is TGTGCCAGCAGCCTACTACAGGAAACCGGGGAGCTGTTTTTT. It is translated as CASSLLQETGELFF. The chain couples TRBV7-3 to TRBJ2-2, with D perhaps matching TRBD1 (5 bases). Germline V gene sequence: CDR1 SGHTA, CDR2 FQGTGA. Trimming shortened V by 5 bases and J by 5 bases, and 12 bases separated the two germline ends. CDR3 size: 14 residues.